This TCR beta chain was documented in a study of radiation and T cells in renal cell carcinoma. The method was immunoSEQ multiplex PCR; TCRdb's version includes in-frame clones alone and lacks a portion of them. The sample yields 97,000 or so clones, about 79% seen once. Time point meaning: blood 4 weeks post-SBRT, at nephrectomy. Described treatment: 15 Gy SBRT to primary tumor, nephrectomy 4 weeks later. There are 15 residues in the CDR3. The ends were cut back, 0 bases at V and 3 bases at J, with 10 bases in the middle. The germline gives CDR1 SGHRS, CDR2 YFSETQ. The TCR comes from a man aged 55 to 70 with renal cell carcinoma. This sequence joins TRBV5-1 and TRBJ2-1, with D hard to call. Sequencing used blood, obtained from a patient whose treatment included radiotherapy and nephrectomy. CDR3 DNA sequence: TGCGCCAGCAGCTTGGTACTGCGTAGCTACAATGAGCAGTTCTTC. Its translation is CASSLVLRSYNEQFF.